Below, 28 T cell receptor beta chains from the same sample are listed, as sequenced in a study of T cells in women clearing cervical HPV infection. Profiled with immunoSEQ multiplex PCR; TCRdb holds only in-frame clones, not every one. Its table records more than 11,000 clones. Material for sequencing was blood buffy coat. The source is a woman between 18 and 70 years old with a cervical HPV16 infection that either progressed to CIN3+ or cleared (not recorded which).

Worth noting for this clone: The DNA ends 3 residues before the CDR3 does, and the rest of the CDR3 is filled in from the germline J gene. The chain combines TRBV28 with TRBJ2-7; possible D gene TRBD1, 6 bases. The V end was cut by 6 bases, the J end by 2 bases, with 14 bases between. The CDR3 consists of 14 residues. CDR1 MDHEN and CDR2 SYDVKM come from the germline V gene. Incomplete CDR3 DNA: TGTGCCAGCAGACCCCAGGGGCTAGCCTACGAG. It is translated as CASRPQGLAYE. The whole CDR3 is CASRPQGLAYEQYF.

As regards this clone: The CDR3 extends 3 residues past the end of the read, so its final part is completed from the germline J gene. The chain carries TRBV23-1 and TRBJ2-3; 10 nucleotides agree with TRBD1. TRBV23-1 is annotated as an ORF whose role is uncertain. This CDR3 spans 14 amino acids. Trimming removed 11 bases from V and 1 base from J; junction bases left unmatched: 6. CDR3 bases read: TGCGCCGCCGACGGGACAGGGGGCACAGATACG. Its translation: CAADGTGGTDT. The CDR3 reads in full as CAADGTGGTDTQYF.

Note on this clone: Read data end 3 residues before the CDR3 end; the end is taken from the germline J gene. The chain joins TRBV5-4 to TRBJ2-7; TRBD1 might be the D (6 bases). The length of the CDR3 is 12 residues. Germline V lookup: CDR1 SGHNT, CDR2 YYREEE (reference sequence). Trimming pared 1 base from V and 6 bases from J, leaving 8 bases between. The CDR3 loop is CASSLRDTEQYF. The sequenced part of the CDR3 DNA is TGTGCCAGCAGCTTGAGGGACACCGAG.

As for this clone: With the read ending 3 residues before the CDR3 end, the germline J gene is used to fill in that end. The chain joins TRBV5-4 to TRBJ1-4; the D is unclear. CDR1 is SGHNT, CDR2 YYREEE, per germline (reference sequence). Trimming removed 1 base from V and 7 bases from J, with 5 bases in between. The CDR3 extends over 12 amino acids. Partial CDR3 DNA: TGTGCCAGCAGCTTGCGGGGTGAAAAA. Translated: CASSLRGEK. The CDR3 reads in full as CASSLRGEKLFF.

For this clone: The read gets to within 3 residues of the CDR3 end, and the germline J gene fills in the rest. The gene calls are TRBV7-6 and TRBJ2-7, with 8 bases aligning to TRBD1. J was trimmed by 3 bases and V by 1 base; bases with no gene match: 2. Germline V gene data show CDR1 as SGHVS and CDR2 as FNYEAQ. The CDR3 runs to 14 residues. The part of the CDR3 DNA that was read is TGTGCCAGCAGCTTAGGGGGACAGGACTACGAG. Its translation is CASSLGGQDYE. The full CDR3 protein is CASSLGGQDYEQYF.

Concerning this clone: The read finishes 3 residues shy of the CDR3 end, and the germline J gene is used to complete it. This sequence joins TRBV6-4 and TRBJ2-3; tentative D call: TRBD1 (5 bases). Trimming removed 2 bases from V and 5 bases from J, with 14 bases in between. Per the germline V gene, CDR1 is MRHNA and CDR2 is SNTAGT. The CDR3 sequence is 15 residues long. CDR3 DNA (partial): TGTGCCAGCAGTGACGGGGTAGGGGAAGGAGATACG. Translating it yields CASSDGVGEGDT. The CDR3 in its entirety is CASSDGVGEGDTQYF.

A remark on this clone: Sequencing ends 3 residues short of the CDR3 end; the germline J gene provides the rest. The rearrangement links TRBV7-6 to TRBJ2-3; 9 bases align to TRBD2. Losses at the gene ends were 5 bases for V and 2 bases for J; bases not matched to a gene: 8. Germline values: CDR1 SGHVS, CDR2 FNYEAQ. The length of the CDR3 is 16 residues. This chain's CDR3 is CASSLTGTSFTDTQYF. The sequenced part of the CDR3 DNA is TGTGCCAGCAGCCTAACCGGGACTAGCTTCACAGATACG.

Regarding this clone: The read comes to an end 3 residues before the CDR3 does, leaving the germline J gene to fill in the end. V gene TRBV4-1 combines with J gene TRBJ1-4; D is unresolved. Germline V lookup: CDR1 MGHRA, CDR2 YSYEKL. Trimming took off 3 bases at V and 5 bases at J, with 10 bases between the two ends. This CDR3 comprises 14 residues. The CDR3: CASSHRQENEKLFF. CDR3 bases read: TGCGCCAGCAGCCATCGGCAGGAGAATGAAAAA.

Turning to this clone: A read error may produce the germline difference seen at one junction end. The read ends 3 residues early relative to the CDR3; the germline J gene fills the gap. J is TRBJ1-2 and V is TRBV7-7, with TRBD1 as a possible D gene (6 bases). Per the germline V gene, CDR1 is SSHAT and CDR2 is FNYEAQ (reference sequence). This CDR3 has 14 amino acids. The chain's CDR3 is CASSKGGGAYDYTF. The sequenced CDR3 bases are TGTGCTAGCAGCAAAGGTGGGGGGGCATATGAC.

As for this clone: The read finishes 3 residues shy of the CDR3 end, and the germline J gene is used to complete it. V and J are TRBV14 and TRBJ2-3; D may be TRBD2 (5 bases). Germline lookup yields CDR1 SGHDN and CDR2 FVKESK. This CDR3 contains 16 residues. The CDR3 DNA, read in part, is TGTGCCAGCAGCCGCCGCATGGCGAGCGGCGGTGCGACG. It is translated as CASSRRMASGGAT. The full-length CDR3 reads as CASSRRMASGGATQYF.

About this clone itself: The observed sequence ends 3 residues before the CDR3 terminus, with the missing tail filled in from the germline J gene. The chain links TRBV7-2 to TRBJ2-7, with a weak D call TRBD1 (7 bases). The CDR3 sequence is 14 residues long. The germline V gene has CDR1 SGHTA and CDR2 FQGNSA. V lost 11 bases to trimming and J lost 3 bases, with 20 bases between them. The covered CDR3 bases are TGTGCCCGCGTGAGGGTCAGGGGGGACTACGAG. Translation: CARVRVRGDYE. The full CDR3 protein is CARVRVRGDYEQYF. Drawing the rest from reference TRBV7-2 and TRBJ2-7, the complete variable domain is GAGVSQSPSNKVTEKGKDVELRCDPISGHTALYWYRQSLGQGLEFLIYFQGNSAPDKSGLPSDRFSAERTGGSVSTLTIQRTQQEDSAVYLCARVRVRGDYEQYFGPGTRLTVT.

CDR3 loop: CASSGDRGRNTEAFF. The covered CDR3 bases are TGTGCCAGCAGCGGAGACAGGGGACGAAACACTGAA. This chain uses TRBV7-3 with TRBJ1-1, with 8 nucleotides matching TRBD1. The read stops 3 residues short of the end of the CDR3; the missing end is completed from the germline J gene. Germline assignment: CDR1 SGHTA and CDR2 FQGTGA. The CDR3 totals 15 residues. V dropped 5 bases and J dropped 2; count of bases not matched to a gene: 7.

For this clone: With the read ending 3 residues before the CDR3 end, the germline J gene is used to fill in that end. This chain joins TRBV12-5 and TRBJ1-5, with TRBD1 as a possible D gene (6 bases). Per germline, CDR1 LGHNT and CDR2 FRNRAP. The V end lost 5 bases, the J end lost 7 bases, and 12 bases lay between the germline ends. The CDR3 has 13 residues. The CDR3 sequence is CASGQTGGQPQHF. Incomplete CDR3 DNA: TGTGCTAGTGGTCAGACAGGTGGACAGCCC. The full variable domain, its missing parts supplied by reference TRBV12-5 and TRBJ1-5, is DARVTQTPRHKVTEMGQEVTMRCQPILGHNTVFWYRQTMMQGLELLAYFRNRAPLDDSGMPKDRFSAEMPDATLATLKIQPSEPRDSAVYFCASGQTGGQPQHFGDGTRLSIL.

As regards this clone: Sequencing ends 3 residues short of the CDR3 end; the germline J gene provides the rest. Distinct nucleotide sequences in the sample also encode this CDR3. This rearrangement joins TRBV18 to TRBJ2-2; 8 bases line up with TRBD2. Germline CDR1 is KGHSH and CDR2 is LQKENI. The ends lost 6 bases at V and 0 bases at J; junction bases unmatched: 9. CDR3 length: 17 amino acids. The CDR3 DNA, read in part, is TGTGCCAGCTCGCCCCGGAGCGGGGGCACGAACACCGGGGAG. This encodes CASSPRSGGTNTGE. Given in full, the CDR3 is CASSPRSGGTNTGELFF.

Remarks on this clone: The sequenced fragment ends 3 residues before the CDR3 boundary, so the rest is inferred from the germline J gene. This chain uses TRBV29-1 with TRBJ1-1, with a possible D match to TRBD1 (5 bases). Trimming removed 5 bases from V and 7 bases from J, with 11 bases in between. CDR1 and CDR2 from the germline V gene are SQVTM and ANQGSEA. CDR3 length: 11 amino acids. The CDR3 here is CSVWPQVEAFF. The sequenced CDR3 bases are TGCAGCGTTTGGCCACAGGTTGAA.

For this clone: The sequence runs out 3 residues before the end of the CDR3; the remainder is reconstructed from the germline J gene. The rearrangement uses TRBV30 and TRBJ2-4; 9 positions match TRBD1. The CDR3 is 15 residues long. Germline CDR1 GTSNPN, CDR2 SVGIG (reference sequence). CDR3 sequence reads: CAWAVIKQGASGQYF. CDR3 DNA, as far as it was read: TGTGCCTGGGCCGTAATTAAACAGGGGGCGTCTGGT.

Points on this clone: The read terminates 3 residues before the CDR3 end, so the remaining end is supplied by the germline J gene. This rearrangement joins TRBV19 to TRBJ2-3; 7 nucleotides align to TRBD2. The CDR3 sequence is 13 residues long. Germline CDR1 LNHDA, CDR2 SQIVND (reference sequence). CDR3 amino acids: CASSTVAGETQYF. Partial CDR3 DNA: TGTGCCAGTAGTACCGTGGCGGGAGAGACG.

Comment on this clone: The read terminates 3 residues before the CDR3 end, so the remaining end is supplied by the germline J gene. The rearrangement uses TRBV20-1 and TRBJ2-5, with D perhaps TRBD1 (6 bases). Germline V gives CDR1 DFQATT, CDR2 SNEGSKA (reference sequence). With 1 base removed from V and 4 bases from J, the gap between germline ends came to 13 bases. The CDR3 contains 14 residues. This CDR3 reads CSARVGQGRETQYF. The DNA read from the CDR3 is TGCAGTGCTAGAGTCGGGCAGGGGCGAGAGACC.

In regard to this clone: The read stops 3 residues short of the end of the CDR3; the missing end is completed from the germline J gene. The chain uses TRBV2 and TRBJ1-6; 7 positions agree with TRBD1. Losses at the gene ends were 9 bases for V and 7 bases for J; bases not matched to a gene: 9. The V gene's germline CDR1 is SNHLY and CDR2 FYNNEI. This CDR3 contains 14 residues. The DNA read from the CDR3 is TGTGCCAGAGGGATCGGGACAGCAAATTCACCC. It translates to CARGIGTANSP. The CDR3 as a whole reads CARGIGTANSPLHF.

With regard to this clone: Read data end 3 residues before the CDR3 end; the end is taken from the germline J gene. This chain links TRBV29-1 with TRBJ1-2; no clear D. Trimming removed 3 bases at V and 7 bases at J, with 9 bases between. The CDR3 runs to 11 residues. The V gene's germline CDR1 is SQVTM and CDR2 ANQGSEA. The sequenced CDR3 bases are TGCAGCGTTGAGATCACGGGTGGC. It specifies CSVEITGG. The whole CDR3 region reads CSVEITGGYTF.

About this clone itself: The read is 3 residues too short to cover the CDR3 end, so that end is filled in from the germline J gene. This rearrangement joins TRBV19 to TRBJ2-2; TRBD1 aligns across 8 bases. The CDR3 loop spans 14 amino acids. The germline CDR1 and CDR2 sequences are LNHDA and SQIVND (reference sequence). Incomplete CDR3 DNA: TGTGCCAGTAGTAGGGGGACAGGCCAAGAAAAG. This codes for CASSRGTGQEK. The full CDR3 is CASSRGTGQEKLFF.

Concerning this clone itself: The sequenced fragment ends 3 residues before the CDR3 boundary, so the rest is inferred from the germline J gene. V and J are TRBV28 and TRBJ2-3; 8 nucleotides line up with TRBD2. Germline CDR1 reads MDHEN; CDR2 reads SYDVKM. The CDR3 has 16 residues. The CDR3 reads CASSYPGTRVELAQYF. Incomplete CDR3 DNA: TGTGCCAGCAGCTATCCCGGGACTAGGGTTGAGTTGGCG. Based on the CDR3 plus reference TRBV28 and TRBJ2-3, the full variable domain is DVKVTQSSRYLVKRTGEKVFLECVQDMDHENMFWYRQDPGLGLRLIYFSYDVKMKEKGDIPEGYSVSREKKERFSLILESASTNQTSMYLCASSYPGTRVELAQYFGPGTRLTVL.

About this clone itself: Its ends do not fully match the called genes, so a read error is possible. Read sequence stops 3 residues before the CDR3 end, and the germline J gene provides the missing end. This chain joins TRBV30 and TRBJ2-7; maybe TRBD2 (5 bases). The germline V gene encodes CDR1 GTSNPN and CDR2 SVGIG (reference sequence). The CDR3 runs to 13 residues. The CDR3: CPWKAGEWGEQYF. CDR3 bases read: TGTCCCTGGAAAGCCGGGGAATGGGGCGAG. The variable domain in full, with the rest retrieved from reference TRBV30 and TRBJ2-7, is SQTIHQWPATLVQPVGSPLSLECTVEGTSNPNLYWYRQAAGRGLQLLFYSVGIGQISSEVPQNLSASRPQDRQFILSSKKLLLSDSGFYLCPWKAGEWGEQYFGPGTRLTVT.

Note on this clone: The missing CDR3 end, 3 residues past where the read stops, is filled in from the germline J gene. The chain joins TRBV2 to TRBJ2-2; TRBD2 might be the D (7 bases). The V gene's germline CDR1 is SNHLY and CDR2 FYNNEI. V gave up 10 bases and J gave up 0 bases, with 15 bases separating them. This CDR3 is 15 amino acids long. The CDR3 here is CATGGLPANTGELFF. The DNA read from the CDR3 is TGTGCCACCGGGGGGCTCCCGGCGAACACCGGGGAG.

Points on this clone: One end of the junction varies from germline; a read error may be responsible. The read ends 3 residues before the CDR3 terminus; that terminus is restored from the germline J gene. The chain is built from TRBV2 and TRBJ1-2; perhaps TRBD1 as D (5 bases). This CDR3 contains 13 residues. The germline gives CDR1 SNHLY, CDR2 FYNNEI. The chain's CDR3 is CASGDRFNYGYTF. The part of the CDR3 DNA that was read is TGTGCCAGCGGTGACAGATTCAACTATGGC.

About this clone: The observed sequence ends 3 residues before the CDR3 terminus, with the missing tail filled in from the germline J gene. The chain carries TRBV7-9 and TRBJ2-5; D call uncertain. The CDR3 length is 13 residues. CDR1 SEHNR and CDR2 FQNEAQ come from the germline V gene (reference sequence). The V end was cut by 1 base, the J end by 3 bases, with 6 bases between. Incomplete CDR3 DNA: TGTGCCAGCAGCTTAGGGGCAGAAGAGACC. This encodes CASSLGAEET. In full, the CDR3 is CASSLGAEETQYF.

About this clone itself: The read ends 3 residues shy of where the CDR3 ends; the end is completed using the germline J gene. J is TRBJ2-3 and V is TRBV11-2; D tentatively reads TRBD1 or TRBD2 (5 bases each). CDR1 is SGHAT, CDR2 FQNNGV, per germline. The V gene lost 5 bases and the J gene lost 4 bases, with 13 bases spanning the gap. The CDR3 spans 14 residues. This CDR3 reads CASSKERGSDTQYF. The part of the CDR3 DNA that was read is TGTGCCAGCAGCAAGGAGAGGGGCTCAGATACG. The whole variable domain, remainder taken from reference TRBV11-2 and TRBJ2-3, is EAGVAQSPRYKIIEKRQSVAFWCNPISGHATLYWYQQILGQGPKLLIQFQNNGVVDDSQLPKDRFSAERLKGVDSTLKIQPAKLEDSAVYLCASSKERGSDTQYFGPGTRLTVL.

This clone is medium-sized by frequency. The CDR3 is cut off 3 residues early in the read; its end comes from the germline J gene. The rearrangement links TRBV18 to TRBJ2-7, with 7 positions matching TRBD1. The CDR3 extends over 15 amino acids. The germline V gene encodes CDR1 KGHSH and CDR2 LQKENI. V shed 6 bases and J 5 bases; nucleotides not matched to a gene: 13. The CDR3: CASSPQGDSLHEQYF. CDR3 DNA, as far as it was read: TGTGCCAGCTCCCCCCAGGGGGATAGCCTACACGAG.